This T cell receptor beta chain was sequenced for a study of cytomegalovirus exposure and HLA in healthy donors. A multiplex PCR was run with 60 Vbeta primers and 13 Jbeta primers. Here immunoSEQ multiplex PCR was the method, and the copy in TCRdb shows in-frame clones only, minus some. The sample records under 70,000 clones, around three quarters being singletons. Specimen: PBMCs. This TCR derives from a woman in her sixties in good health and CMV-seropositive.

The CDR3 here is CASSMAANYGYTF. The CDR3 nucleotides are TGTGCCAGTAGTATGGCAGCTAACTATGGCTACACCTTC. This rearrangement joins TRBV19 to TRBJ1-2; D is ambiguous. The CDR3 has 13 amino acids. V was trimmed by 3 bases and J by 0 bases, leaving 5 bases between them. Germline CDR1 and CDR2: LNHDA and SQIVND (reference sequence).